There are a few counts of the clone carrying this T cell receptor beta chain. The germline gives CDR1 MNHNS, CDR2 SASEGT. This CDR3 has 15 amino acids. V shed 0 bases and J 6 bases; nucleotides not matched to a gene: 3. The sample comes from a study of immune characterization of retroperitoneal liposarcoma. MiXCR, applied by TCRdb to the PCR reads, yields one record per CDR3 protein. Of some 4,200 distinct CDR3 sequences in the sample, roughly a third were seen once. Sequenced material: tumor tissue. V gene TRBV6-1 combines with J gene TRBJ2-3; 10 positions match TRBD1. This receptor was obtained from a male donor with retroperitoneal liposarcoma. The CDR3 bases are TGTGCCAGCAGTGAAGCGACAGGGGGCGGGGATACGCAGTATTTT. This codes for CASSEATGGGDTQYF.